This TCR beta chain came from a study of response to subunit inactivated influenza vaccine. General study findings and limits: New T cells are recruited in small numbers by each seasonal influenza vaccination, according to the authors' suggestion.

TCRdb ran MiXCR on the RT-PCR reads and lists one entry per CDR3 protein. This sample has about 830,000 distinct CDR3 sequences, with approximately 17% found just once. V lost 2 bases and J lost 4; bases outside the gene matches: 6. The CDR3 runs to 16 residues. Germline V lookup: CDR1 MNHEY, CDR2 SVGAGI. This clonotype was observed a few times. Its target is not known. This clonotype was obtained from a man in his fifties who received an inactivated influenza vaccine. This specimen was PBMCs from blood, taken 5 days after vaccination. The chain couples TRBV6-5 to TRBJ2-2; TRBD2 agrees at 8 bases. In DNA form, the CDR3 reads TGTGCCAGCAGTTACGGGGTAGCGGGGCCCACCGGGGAGCTGTTTTTT. Translating gives CASSYGVAGPTGELFF.